This T cell receptor (beta chain) was profiled in a study of shared T cell receptors in the human thymus. The protocol was immunoSEQ multiplex PCR, while the TCRdb copy is restricted to in-frame clones and leaves out a portion. Found here are 540,000 or so clones, more than 75% of them singletons; the top ten hold roughly 0.013%. The CDR3 is 13 amino acids. The J segment lost 10 bases and the V segment lost 1 base, leaving 5 bases of the junction unmatched. Germline CDR1 is GTSNPN and CDR2 is SVGIG (reference sequence). The same specimen was also included in a second study, on human thymus T cells. That source reports: There appeared to be biased usage of V and J genes in thymic and blood repertoires.

The origin of this receptor is a boy under two years old with a congenital heart defect. V and J are TRBV30 and TRBJ1-4; 8 bases align to TRBD1. The sequenced sample consisted of thymocytes. The CDR3 loop reads CAWSDRGGGKLFF. CDR3 coding DNA: TGTGCCTGGAGTGACAGGGGGGGTGGAAAACTGTTTTTT.